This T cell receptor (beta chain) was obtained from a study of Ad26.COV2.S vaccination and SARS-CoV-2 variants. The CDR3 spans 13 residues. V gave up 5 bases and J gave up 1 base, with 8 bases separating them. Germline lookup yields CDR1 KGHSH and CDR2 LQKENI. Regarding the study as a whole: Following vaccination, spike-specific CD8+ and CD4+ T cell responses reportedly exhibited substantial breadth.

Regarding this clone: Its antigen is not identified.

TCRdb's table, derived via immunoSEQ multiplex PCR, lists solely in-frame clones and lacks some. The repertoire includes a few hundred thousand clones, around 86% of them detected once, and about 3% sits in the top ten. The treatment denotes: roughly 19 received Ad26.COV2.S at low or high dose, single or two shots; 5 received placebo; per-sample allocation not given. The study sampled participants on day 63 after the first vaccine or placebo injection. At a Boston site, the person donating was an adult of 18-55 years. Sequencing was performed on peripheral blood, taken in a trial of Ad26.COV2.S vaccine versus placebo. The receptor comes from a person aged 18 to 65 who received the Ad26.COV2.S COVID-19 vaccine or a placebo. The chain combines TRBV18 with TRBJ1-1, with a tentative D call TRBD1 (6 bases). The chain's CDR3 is CASSSTGNTEAFF. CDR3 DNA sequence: TGTGCCAGCTCATCGACAGGGAACACTGAAGCTTTCTTT.